The T cell receptor (beta chain) under discussion was sequenced for a study of blood T cells in healthy people across ages. Study results and caveats: Nothing was known about donor CMV status, and this possibly confounded expanded clonotype changes.

A second PCR of roughly 7 to 11 cycles used a sample-barcoded 5' primer and a J-beta primer mix. Paired-end reads containing CDR3 totaled no fewer than 3 million for each sample. TCRdb re-analysed the 5' RACE reads in MiXCR, keeping a single row per CDR3 protein. The sample includes about 700,000 distinct CDR3 sequences, approximately 29% of them seen just once. This clonotype was seen only a few times. Its specificity is unknown. The source material was blood. The receptor was isolated from an elderly woman in good health.

The CDR3 sequence: CSARDPQNPTEDWETQYF. The DNA for the CDR3 is TGCAGTGCTAGAGATCCCCAGAATCCGACCGAAGACTGGGAGACCCAGTACTTC. The V gene is TRBV20-1, the J gene TRBJ2-7, with D unclear. The J call is doubtful: the DNA matches TRBJ2-5 better. This CDR3 is 18 amino acids long. Looked up from germline, CDR1 is DFQATT and CDR2 is SNEGSKA (reference sequence).